This paragraph reports one TCR beta chain. Its target is not known. The germline gives CDR1 SQVTM, CDR2 ANQGSEA. V dropped 6 bases and J dropped 3 bases, with 12 bases sitting between them. CDR3 length: 12 amino acids. These data belong to a study of shared clonotypes between healthy human individuals. Findings and limits, study-wide: Clonotypes that were shared across four donors made up 4.5% to 5% of naive CD4 clonotypes. Apart from blood, nothing was sampled; tissue repertoires likely differ.

Sorted-subset replicate PCR reactions were performed with approximately 180 ng DNA, corresponding to roughly 30,000 T cell genomes. Data came from immunoSEQ multiplex PCR; TCRdb stores just in-frame clones and leaves some out. Of 550,000 to 850,000 clones detected, over 60% appear once; the ten largest clones hold under 2%. Input material: memory CD4+ T cells sorted from blood. Subset indicated: CD45RA-negative fraction. The V and J genes are TRBV29-1 and TRBJ2-7; D tentatively fits TRBD1 or TRBD2 (5 bases each). This sequence originates from a woman aged 30 to 39 in good health. The CDR3 spells CSVGPSGYEQYF. CDR3 nucleotide sequence: TGCAGCGTGGGACCGTCAGGCTACGAGCAGTACTTC.